Detailed here is one T cell receptor beta chain. What this receptor recognizes is not known. There are no base qualities to consult, and no much larger clone falls within one base. The data stem from a study of blood T cell repertoires in COVID-19 (dated by TCRdb to the early 2020s). Regarding the complete study: The collaborator samples originated in the United States, Italy and Spain and spanned the acute and convalescent phases of COVID-19. Nearly every sample came with metadata listing a de-identified subject ID, COVID-19 status, age in years and sex. The repertoires were made available in a free public database intended to serve as a resource for research on the immune response to SARS-CoV-2. Where HLA class I and class II types were available, the types were taken from metadata supplied by the sample provider, not from assay-based typing. The dataset comprised deeply sampled blood TCRbeta repertoires from subjects exposed to, actively infected with, or recovered from COVID-19. The prospective study material was composed of cDNA or gDNA derived from T cells, B-cell-depleted T cells, or PBMCs. Samples came from the ongoing ImmuneRACE study (first 160 participants) plus 1,254 subjects from 6 global collaborators. The full study reports these points: How much clinical and demographic metadata was included differed by source and by participant, and the metadata was provided uncurated.

Participants in the prospective study were enrolled through a virtual design, were aged about 18 to 89 years, and lived in roughly 26 United States geographic areas. To assign participants to cohorts, the prospective study relied on clinical history that participants themselves reported in a screening survey and a study questionnaire. Mobile phlebotomists in the prospective study collected whole blood, serum and a nasopharyngeal or oropharyngeal swab from every participant. Participants in the prospective study had the option to provide additional blood draws and questionnaires over a 2-month period. Blood samples from the prospective study were shipped frozen or at room temperature prior to DNA extraction. V gives up 7 bases and J gives up 7 bases, and the segment between their germline ends measures 17 bases. In the germline V gene, CDR1 corresponds to MNHEY and CDR2 to SVGAGI. From cysteine to phenylalanine, the CDR3 is 14 amino acids long. Kept here is only the CDR3 DNA, which spans 42 bases and is read in frame from base 1.

TCRbeta CDR3 regions were amplified from genomic DNA by means of the immunoSEQ Assay, a bias-controlled multiplex PCR. Turning to the authors' computational methods: Nucleated cell counts per sample were estimated from amplification of reference gene primers within the assay. To quantify the absolute abundance of each unique TCRbeta CDR3 rearrangement, sequence reads were collapsed and filtered. For each sample, productive Simpson clonality was calculated by taking the square root of Simpson's diversity index across productive rearrangements. Drawn from immuneACCESS, this table holds only the in-frame rearrangements with V and J called that TCRdb kept. Clones are partly lost; checked studies trace under half to an unresolved V gene and leave the rest unexplained. The V and J calls and clone size come from that table; D and trimming were worked out from the DNA. Present in this sample are roughly 200,000 clones, roughly 91% of which were seen just once. The ten largest make up approximately 4.3% of the sample.

This TCR was recovered from a woman in her 30s with acute COVID-19. The chain links TRBV6-5 with TRBJ1-5; perhaps TRBD1 is the D gene, with 6 bases matching. The sample consisted of PBMCs or T cells enriched from blood (not recorded which). For the CDR3, the sequence is CASKFEQGGQPQHF. The nucleotide sequence is TGTGCCAGCAAGTTTGAACAGGGCGGGCAGCCCCAGCATTTT.